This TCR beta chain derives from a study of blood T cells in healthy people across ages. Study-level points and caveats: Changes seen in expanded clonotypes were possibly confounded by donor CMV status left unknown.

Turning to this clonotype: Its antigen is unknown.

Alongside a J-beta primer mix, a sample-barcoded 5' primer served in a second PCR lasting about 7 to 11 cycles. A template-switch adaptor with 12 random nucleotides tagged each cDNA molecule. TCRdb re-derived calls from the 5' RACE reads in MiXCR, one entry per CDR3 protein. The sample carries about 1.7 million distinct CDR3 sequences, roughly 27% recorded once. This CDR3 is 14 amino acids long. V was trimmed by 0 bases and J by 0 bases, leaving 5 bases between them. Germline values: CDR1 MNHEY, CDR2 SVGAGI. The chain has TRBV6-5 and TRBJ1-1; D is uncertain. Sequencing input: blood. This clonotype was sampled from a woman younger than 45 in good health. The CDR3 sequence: CASSYSLMNTEAFF. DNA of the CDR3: TGTGCCAGCAGTTACTCCCTAATGAACACTGAAGCTTTCTTT.